The clone carrying this TCR beta chain was seen a handful of times. Treatment given: oral pan-JAK inhibitor, 5-10 mg twice daily. Germline assignment: CDR1 SGHRS and CDR2 YFSETQ. The CDR3 consists of 16 residues. V lost 2 bases to trimming and J lost 2 bases, with 13 bases between them. RNA extraction and reverse transcription yielded cDNA as sequencing template. Libraries were prepared by immunoSEQ multiplex PCR; TCRdb keeps only in-frame clonotypes and omits some of them. The profile shows under 200,000 clones, about 60% of them singletons. This record comes from a study of CD8+ T cells in alopecia areata.

The rearrangement links TRBV5-1 to TRBJ2-2; D possibly matches TRBD1 or TRBD2 (6 bases each). The source of this sequence is a human donor with alopecia areata. Source: CD4+ T cells sorted from blood, taken at week 24, from a patient treated with tofacitinib. CDR3 nucleotides: TGCGCCAGCAGCTTCCGGGGGCAGACCAACACCGGGGAGCTGTTTTTT. Translated: CASSFRGQTNTGELFF.